This record looks at one T cell receptor beta chain sequence and its context. Antigen unknown. The junction differs from germline at one of its ends, possibly a read error. This CDR3 has 13 amino acids. Germline V lookup: CDR1 SGHRS, CDR2 YFSETQ. The data stem from a study of read filtering for tumor transcriptome and immune sequencing. Study context: 8 patients were R-ISS I, approximately 15 were R-ISS II, over 5 were R-ISS III. Transcriptome libraries were built from DNase-treated RNA. IR-seq gave about 3.5 to 10.27 million TCR reads per sample; RNA-seq gave roughly 80 to 1,400. General study findings and limits: Single-read clonotypes: roughly 82% of IR-seq clonotypes (about 3.5% of reads), about 75% of RNA-seq clonotypes (44.6% of reads).

This library used approximately 0.4 ug RNA and molecular barcoded adaptors spanning alpha/delta and beta/gamma chains. From the reads, TCRdb called clonotypes with MiXCR, one entry per CDR3 protein. The data show around 14,000 distinct CDR3 sequences, roughly 21% seen once. This receptor was taken from a donor at least 40 years old with multiple myeloma. The chain uses TRBV5-1 and TRBJ2-4; perhaps D is TRBD1 or TRBD2 (7 bases each). The sample was a population of CD138-negative cells sorted from bone marrow. CDR3 residues: CASSMGQRDIQYF. The CDR3 region has the DNA TGCGCCAGCAGCATGGGACAGCGGGACATTCAGTATTTC.